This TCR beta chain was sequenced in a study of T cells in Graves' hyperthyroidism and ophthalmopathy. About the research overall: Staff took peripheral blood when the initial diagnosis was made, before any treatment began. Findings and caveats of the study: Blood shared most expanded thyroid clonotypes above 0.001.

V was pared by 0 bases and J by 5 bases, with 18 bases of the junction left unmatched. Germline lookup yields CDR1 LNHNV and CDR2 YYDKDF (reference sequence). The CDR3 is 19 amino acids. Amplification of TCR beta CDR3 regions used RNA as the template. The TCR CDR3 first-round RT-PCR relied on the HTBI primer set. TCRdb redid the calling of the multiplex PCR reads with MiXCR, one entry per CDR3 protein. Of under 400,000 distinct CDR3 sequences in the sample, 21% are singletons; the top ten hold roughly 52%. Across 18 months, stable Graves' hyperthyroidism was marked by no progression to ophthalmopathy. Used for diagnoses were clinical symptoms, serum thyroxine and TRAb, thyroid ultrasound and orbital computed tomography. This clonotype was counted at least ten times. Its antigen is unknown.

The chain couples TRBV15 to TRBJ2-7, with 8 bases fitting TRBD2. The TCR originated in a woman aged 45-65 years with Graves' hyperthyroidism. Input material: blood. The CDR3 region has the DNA TGTGCCACCAGCAGAGATCTCAAGGACGGGAGCGGGAGTGGGAACGAGCAGTACTTC. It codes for CATSRDLKDGSGSGNEQYF.